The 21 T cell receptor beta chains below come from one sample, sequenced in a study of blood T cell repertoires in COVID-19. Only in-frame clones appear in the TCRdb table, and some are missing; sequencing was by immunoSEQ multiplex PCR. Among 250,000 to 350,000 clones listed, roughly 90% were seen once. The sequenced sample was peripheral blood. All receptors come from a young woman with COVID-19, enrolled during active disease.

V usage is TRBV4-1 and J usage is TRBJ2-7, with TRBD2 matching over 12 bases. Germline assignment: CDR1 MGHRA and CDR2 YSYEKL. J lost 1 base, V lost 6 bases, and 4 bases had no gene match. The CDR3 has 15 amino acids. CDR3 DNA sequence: TGCGCCAGCAGGCCTGGACTAGCGGGATCCTACGAGCAGTACTTC. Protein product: CASRPGLAGSYEQYF.

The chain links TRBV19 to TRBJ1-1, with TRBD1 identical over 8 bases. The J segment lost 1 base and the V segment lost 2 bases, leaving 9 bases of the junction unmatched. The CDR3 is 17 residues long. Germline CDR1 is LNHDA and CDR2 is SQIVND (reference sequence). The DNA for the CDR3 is TGTGCCAGTAGTATACGGAGGACAGGGTCCTCGAACACTGAAGCTTTCTTT. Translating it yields CASSIRRTGSSNTEAFF.

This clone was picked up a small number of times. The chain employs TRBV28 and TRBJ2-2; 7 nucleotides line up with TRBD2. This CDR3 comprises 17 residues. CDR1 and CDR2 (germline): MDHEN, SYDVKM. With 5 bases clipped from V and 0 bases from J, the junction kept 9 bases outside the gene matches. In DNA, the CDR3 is TGTGCCAGCAGTACCCAGCGGGGAATCCCGAACACCGGGGAGCTGTTTTTT. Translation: CASSTQRGIPNTGELFF.

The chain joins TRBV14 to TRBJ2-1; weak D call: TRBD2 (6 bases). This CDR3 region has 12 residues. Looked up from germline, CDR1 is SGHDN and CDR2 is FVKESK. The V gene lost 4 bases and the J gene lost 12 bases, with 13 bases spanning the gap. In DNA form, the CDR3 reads TGTGCCAGCAGCCCGGCGGGGAGAGTGCAGTTCTTC. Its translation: CASSPAGRVQFF.

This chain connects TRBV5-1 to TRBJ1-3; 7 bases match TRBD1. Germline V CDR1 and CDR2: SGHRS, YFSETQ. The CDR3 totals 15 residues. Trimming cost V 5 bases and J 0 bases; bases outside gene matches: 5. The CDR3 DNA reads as TGCGCCAGCAGTGACCCAGGGGGCTCTGGAAACACCATATATTTT. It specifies CASSDPGGSGNTIYF. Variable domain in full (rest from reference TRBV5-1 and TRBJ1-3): KAGVTQTPRYLIKTRGQQVTLSCSPISGHRSVSWYQQTPGQGLQFLFEYFSETQRNKGNFPGRFSGRQFSNSRSEMNVSTLELGDSALYLCASSDPGGSGNTIYFGEGSWLTVV.

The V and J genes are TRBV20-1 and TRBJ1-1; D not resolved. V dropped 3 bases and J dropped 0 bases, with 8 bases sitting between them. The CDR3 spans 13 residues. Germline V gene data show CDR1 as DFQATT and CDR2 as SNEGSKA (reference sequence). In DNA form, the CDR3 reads TGCAGTGCTAGTCGCCCAGTGAACACTGAAGCTTTCTTT. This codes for CSASRPVNTEAFF.

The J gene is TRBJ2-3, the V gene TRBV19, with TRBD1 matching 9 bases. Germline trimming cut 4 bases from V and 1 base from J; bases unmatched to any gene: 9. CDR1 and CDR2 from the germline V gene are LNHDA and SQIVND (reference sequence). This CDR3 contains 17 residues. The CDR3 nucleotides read TGTGCCAGTAGTACCACCGGGACAGGGTCTCGCACAGATACGCAGTATTTT. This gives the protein CASSTTGTGSRTDTQYF.

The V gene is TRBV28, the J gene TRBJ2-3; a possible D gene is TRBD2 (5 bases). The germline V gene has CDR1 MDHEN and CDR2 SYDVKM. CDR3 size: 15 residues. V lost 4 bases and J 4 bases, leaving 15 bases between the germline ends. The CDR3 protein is CASSSARLQSDTQYF. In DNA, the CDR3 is TGTGCCAGCAGTTCCGCCAGACTACAATCAGATACGCAGTATTTT.

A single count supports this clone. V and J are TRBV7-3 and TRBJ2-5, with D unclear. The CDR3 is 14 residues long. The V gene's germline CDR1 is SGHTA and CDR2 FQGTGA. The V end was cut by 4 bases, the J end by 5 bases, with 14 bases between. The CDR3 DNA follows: TGTGCCAGCAGCTCCGGTGATATCGGGGAGACCCAGTACTTC. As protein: CASSSGDIGETQYF.

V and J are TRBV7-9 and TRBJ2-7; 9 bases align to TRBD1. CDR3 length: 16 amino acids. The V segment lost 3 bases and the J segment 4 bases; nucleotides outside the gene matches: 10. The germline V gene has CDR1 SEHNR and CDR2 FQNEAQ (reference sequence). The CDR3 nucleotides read TGTGCCAGCAGCTTCCCAGGACAGGGGTACGGTTACGAGCAGTACTTC. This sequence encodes CASSFPGQGYGYEQYF.

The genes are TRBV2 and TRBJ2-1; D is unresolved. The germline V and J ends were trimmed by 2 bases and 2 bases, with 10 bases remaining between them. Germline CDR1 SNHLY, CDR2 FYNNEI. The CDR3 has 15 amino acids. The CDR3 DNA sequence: TGTGCCAGCAGTGAATTGTCCGGTCCCTACAATGAGCAGTTCTTC. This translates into CASSELSGPYNEQFF.

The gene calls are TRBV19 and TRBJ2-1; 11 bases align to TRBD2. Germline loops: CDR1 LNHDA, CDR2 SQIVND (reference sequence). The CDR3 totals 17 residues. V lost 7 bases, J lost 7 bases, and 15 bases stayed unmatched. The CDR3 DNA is TGTGCCAGTAACTCCGCCCCGGGACTAGCGGCTGGGAATGAGCAGTTCTTC. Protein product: CASNSAPGLAAGNEQFF.

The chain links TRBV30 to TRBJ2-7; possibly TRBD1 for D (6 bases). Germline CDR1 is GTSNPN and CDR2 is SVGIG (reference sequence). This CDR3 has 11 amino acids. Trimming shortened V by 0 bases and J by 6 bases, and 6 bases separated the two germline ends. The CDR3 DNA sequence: TGTGCCTGGAGTGTAGGGGGCGAGCAGTACTTC. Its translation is CAWSVGGEQYF. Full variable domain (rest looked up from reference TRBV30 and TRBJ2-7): SQTIHQWPATLVQPVGSPLSLECTVEGTSNPNLYWYRQAAGRGLQLLFYSVGIGQISSEVPQNLSASRPQDRQFILSSKKLLLSDSGFYLCAWSVGGEQYFGPGTRLTVT.

CDR3 sequence: CASSEAGGTGELFF. As DNA, the CDR3 is TGTGCCAGCAGTGAAGCGGGAGGCACCGGGGAGCTGTTTTTT. The chain joins TRBV2 to TRBJ2-2, with D possibly matching TRBD2 (6 bases). The length of the CDR3 is 14 residues. Looked up from germline, CDR1 is SNHLY and CDR2 is FYNNEI. V was cut by 0 bases and J by 4 bases, with 6 bases left in between.

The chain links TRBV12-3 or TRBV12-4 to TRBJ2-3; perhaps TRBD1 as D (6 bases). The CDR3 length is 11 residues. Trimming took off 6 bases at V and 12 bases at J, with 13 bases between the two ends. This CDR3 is CASSKTGPQYF. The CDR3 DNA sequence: TGTGCCAGCAGCAAGACAGGCCCCCAGTATTTT.

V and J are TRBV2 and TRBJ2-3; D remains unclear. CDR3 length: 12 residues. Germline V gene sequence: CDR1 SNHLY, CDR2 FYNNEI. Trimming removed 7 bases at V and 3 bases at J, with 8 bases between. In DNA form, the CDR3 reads TGTGCCAGCATCTTCGGGACAGATACGCAGTATTTT. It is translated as CASIFGTDTQYF.

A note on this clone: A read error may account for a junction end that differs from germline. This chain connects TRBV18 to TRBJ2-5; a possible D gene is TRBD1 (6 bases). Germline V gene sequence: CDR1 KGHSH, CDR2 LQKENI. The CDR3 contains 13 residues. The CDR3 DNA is TGTGCCAGCGCACCAGGGACAAGGGAGACCCAGTACTTC. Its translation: CASAPGTRETQYF.

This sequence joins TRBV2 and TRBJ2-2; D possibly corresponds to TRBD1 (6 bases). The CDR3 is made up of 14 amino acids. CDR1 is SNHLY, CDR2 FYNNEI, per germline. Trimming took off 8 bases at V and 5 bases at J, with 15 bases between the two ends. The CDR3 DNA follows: TGTGCCAGCCGGGACACCCCGGTTACCGGGGAGCTGTTTTTT. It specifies CASRDTPVTGELFF.

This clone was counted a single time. CDR3 in amino acids: CAISDGMNTEAFF. CDR3 coding DNA: TGTGCCATCTCAGACGGGATGAACACTGAAGCTTTCTTT. The chain combines TRBV10-3 with TRBJ1-1; D unresolved. Trimming stripped 8 bases from V and 0 bases from J, with 10 bases between. The CDR3 is 13 amino acids. CDR1 ENHRY and CDR2 SYGVKD come from the germline V gene.

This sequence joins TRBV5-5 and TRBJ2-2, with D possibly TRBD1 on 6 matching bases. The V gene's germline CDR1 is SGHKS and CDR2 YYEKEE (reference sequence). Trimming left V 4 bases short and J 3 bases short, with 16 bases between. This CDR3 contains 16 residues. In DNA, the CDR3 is TGTGCCAGCAGCCCCGAGTGGGGGCGCCACACCGGGGAGCTGTTTTTT. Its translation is CASSPEWGRHTGELFF.

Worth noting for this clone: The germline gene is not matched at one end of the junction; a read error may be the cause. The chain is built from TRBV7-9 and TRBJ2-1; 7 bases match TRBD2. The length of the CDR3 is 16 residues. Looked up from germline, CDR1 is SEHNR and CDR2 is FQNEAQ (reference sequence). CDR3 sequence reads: CASILLGGSSYNEQFF. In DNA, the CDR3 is TGTGCCAGCATCTTATTGGGGGGGAGCTCCTACAATGAGCAGTTCTTC. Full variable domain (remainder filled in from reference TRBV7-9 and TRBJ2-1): DTGVSQNPRHKITKRGQNVTFRCDPISEHNRLYWYRQTLGQGPEFLTYFQNEAQLEKSRLLSDRFSAERPKGSFSTLEIQRTEQGDSAMYLCASILLGGSSYNEQFFGPGTRLTVL.